These 22 T cell receptor beta chains originate from one sample sequenced in a study of cytomegalovirus exposure and HLA in healthy donors. The primer mix had 60 Vbeta and 13 Jbeta primers. Sequenced by immunoSEQ multiplex PCR; TCRdb stores in-frame clones only, minus some. This sample carries tens of thousands of clones, about 65% of them seen once, and the ten largest clones take about 2%. Sequenced material: PBMCs. These receptors were taken from a woman aged 30 to 39 in good health and CMV-seronegative.

The gene calls are TRBV9 and TRBJ2-1; no clear D gene. V lost 0 bases and J 0 bases, leaving 7 bases between the germline ends. Germline V gene data show CDR1 as SGDLS and CDR2 as YYNGEE. The CDR3 is made up of 15 amino acids. The CDR3 DNA follows: TGTGCCAGCAGCGTAGGGCGGAACTCCTACAATGAGCAGTTCTTC. Translating gives CASSVGRNSYNEQFF.

Only one count was recorded for this clone. The rearrangement links TRBV7-3 to TRBJ1-6; D gene unclear. The V and J ends lost 5 bases and 7 bases respectively, with 21 bases between them. CDR1 SGHTA and CDR2 FQGTGA come from the germline V gene. CDR3 size: 17 residues. CDR3 in DNA: TGTGCCAGCAGCCAGAACCCACCGGGATCCGGGAATTCACCCCTCCACTTT. This sequence encodes CASSQNPPGSGNSPLHF.

The rearrangement joins TRBV4-1 to TRBJ1-2; TRBD1 matches 8 bases. The CDR3 contains 16 residues. Germline-derived CDR1 and CDR2 are MGHRA and YSYEKL. Trimming removed 4 bases from V and 4 bases from J; junction bases left unmatched: 11. CDR3 in amino acids: CASSLSSTTGAYGYTF. The CDR3, as DNA: TGCGCCAGCAGCCTCTCGTCCACGACAGGGGCCTATGGCTACACCTTC.

V and J are TRBV7-2 and TRBJ2-7, with 7 bases that match TRBD1. The germline V gene encodes CDR1 SGHTA and CDR2 FQGNSA. J was trimmed by 5 bases and V by 5 bases; bases with no gene match: 9. This CDR3 spans 14 amino acids. The CDR3 DNA reads as TGTGCCAGCAGCAGGGCAGACAGGGCGCACGAGCAGTACTTC. Amino acids: CASSRADRAHEQYF.

This chain uses TRBV7-9 with TRBJ1-6; tentatively, D is TRBD1 (6 bases). In germline, CDR1 is SEHNR, CDR2 FQNEAQ (reference sequence). Trimming took 5 bases from V and 9 from J, leaving 20 bases between them. The CDR3 is 16 amino acids. The CDR3 DNA sequence: TGTGCCAGCAGCAACCGCCAAGGGGGAGAGATTTCACCCCTCCACTTT. This translates into CASSNRQGGEISPLHF.

The gene calls are TRBV5-6 and TRBJ1-1; D is uncertain. This CDR3 spans 12 amino acids. The ends were cut back, 0 bases at V and 7 bases at J, with 7 bases in the middle. Germline CDR1 SGHDT, CDR2 YYEEEE. CDR3 DNA: TGTGCCAGCAGCTTGGTCCGGGATGAAGCTTTCTTT. Its translation: CASSLVRDEAFF.

V gene TRBV5-1 combines with J gene TRBJ2-3, with 7 bases that match TRBD1. The CDR3 runs 14 residues. Germline CDR1 SGHRS, CDR2 YFSETQ. With V trimmed by 4 bases and J by 1 base, 3 bases remained unmatched. The CDR3 nucleotides are TGCGCCAGCAGCCGGGACAGACGCACAGATACGCAGTATTTT. This translates into CASSRDRRTDTQYF.

This clone was observed a few times. The genes are TRBV25-1 and TRBJ1-3; D not certain. This CDR3 comprises 13 residues. Trimming left V 3 bases short and J 3 bases short, with 6 bases between. CDR1 is MGHDK, CDR2 SYGVNS, per germline. The CDR3 loop reads CASSEPGGNTIYF. The CDR3 DNA follows: TGTGCCAGCAGTGAGCCCGGTGGAAACACCATATATTTT.

This clone was observed a handful of times. Here the CDR3 DNA reads TGTGCCAGCAGTGAACCGGGACAAGACACAGATACGCAGTATTTT. Amino acid sequence: CASSEPGQDTDTQYF. This sequence joins TRBV6-1 and TRBJ2-3, with D possibly being TRBD1 (6 bases). Germline values: CDR1 MNHNS, CDR2 SASEGT. Trimming took off 2 bases at V and 2 bases at J, with 11 bases between the two ends. The CDR3 contains 15 residues.

This clone was picked up a small number of times. The chain couples TRBV5-6 to TRBJ1-6, with 8 bases aligning to TRBD1. The V and J ends lost 3 bases and 9 bases, in that order; junction bases with no gene match: 14. Per germline, CDR1 SGHDT and CDR2 YYEEEE. The CDR3 spans 17 residues. The CDR3: CASSSLAGTGTRSPLHF. The CDR3 region has the DNA TGTGCCAGCAGCTCTCTAGCCGGGACAGGAACCCGTTCACCCCTCCACTTT.

The chain employs TRBV2 and TRBJ2-7, with a possible D match to TRBD2 (6 bases). The CDR3 totals 13 residues. V was clipped by 5 bases and J by 5 bases, with 13 bases between them. Germline V gene lookup returns CDR1 SNHLY and CDR2 FYNNEI. The CDR3 nucleotides are TGTGCCAGCAGTAGCCAGGAGGGTCACGAGCAGTACTTC. Translating gives CASSSQEGHEQYF.

CDR3 sequence (DNA): TGTGCCAGCAGCTTACAGTTAGCGGGTCAGCCCCAGCATTTT. Amino acids: CASSLQLAGQPQHF. The chain couples TRBV5-4 to TRBJ1-5; D unresolved. Per germline, CDR1 SGHNT and CDR2 YYREEE (reference sequence). CDR3 length: 14 residues. V lost 2 bases and J lost 6, with 12 bases in between.

This chain links TRBV4-3 with TRBJ1-4; D is uncertain. V dropped 4 bases and J dropped 3 bases, with 9 bases sitting between them. Germline CDR1 and CDR2: LGHNA and YSLEER. There are 14 residues in the CDR3. CDR3 DNA sequence: TGCGCCAGCAGCCCCGAGGGTTCTAATGAAAAACTGTTTTTT. Protein: CASSPEGSNEKLFF.

The chain combines TRBV2 with TRBJ1-1, with TRBD1 identical over 11 bases. Trimming took 6 bases from V and 10 from J; bases not matched to a gene: 13. Germline V gives CDR1 SNHLY, CDR2 FYNNEI. The CDR3 sequence is 15 residues long. For the CDR3, the DNA is TGTGCCAGCAGCATTTTCCGTCCGGGACAGGGGGGAGCTTTCTTT. Translating gives CASSIFRPGQGGAFF.

The genes are TRBV6-1 and TRBJ1-2, with TRBD1 identical over 9 bases. This CDR3 spans 11 amino acids. With 6 bases clipped from V and 14 bases from J, the junction kept 7 bases outside the gene matches. The germline V gene encodes CDR1 MNHNS and CDR2 SASEGT. CDR3 loop: CASSAGQGKTF. CDR3 sequence (DNA): TGTGCCAGCAGCGCGGGACAGGGAAAAACCTTC.

The rearrangement uses TRBV19 and TRBJ2-1; TRBD1 matches at 9 bases. CDR1 and CDR2 (germline): LNHDA, SQIVND (reference sequence). The junction had 8 bases not matched to a gene; V was cut back by 7 bases and J by 7 bases. The CDR3 covers 14 residues. The CDR3 is CASTRRTGENEQFF. The CDR3 DNA follows: TGTGCCAGTACCCGCAGGACAGGGGAAAATGAGCAGTTCTTC.

The V and J genes are TRBV30 and TRBJ2-5; the match to TRBD2 covers 9 bases. Germline values: CDR1 GTSNPN, CDR2 SVGIG (reference sequence). CDR3 length equals 11 residues. The CDR3 DNA is TGTGCGAGCGGGGGGTTTGAGACCCAGTACTTC. Translation: CASGGFETQYF.

The V call is TRBV11-3, the J call TRBJ2-3, with 9 positions matching TRBD1. The CDR3 has 14 amino acids. CDR1 and CDR2 (germline): SGHNT, YENEEA. Trimming removed 10 bases from V and 0 bases from J; junction bases left unmatched: 5. DNA of the CDR3: TGTGCCACCAGACAGGGGGAGAGCACAGATACGCAGTATTTT. This gives the protein CATRQGESTDTQYF.

This clone was seen only once. The chain couples TRBV11-2 to TRBJ2-2, with TRBD1 identical over 8 bases. Trimming cost V 5 bases and J 4 bases; bases outside gene matches: 6. CDR1 is SGHAT, CDR2 FQNNGV, per germline. The CDR3 length is 15 residues. CDR3 sequence (DNA): TGTGCCAGCAGCGAGGACAGGGATCCCACCGGGGAGCTGTTTTTT. It specifies CASSEDRDPTGELFF. Based on the CDR3 plus reference TRBV11-2 and TRBJ2-2, the full variable domain is EAGVAQSPRYKIIEKRQSVAFWCNPISGHATLYWYQQILGQGPKLLIQFQNNGVVDDSQLPKDRFSAERLKGVDSTLKIQPAKLEDSAVYLCASSEDRDPTGELFFGEGSRLTVL.

The gene calls are TRBV6-6 and TRBJ2-3; D might be TRBD2 (5 bases). Per germline, CDR1 MNHNY and CDR2 SVGAGI (reference sequence). V dropped 7 bases and J dropped 6 bases, with 17 bases sitting between them. The CDR3 has 14 amino acids. The CDR3 spells CASTPLTGMDTQYF. CDR3 nucleotides: TGTGCCAGCACCCCCCTCACGGGGATGGATACGCAGTATTTT.

A note on this clone: An end of the junction does not agree with germline; a read error may underlie this. CDR3 sequence: CASSYGAGPQYF. The CDR3 DNA sequence: TGTGCCAGCAGTTACGGAGCGGGGCCGCAGTACTTC. This rearrangement joins TRBV10-3 to TRBJ2-7, with TRBD2 matching over 7 bases. Per the germline V gene, CDR1 is ENHRY and CDR2 is SYGVKD. The CDR3 has 12 residues.

The J gene is TRBJ2-6, the V gene TRBV2; possible D gene TRBD1, 5 bases. V was clipped by 1 base and J by 0 bases, with 7 bases between them. Germline CDR1 SNHLY, CDR2 FYNNEI. CDR3 length: 16 amino acids. The CDR3 loop reads CASSEGTSSGANVLTF. The CDR3 coding sequence is TGTGCCAGCAGTGAAGGGACATCCTCTGGGGCCAACGTCCTGACTTTC.